This T cell receptor (beta chain) is drawn from a study of neoadjuvant anti-PD-1 for oral cavity cancer. CDR1 SGHRS and CDR2 YFSETQ come from the germline V gene. Deletions cut 4 bases from V and 4 bases from J, with 14 bases between. The CDR3 contains 14 residues. Produced via immunoSEQ multiplex PCR; TCRdb's table is partial and in-frame only. The sample lists tens of thousands of clones, 70% to 90% occurring once. The sample's time point: after neoadjuvant nivolumab, at surgical resection. V and J are TRBV5-1 and TRBJ2-5, with D possibly TRBD2 on 6 matching bases. This material consisted of PBMCs, taken after nivolumab (anti-PD-1) treatment. This sequence originates from a person aged 40-85 years with oral cavity squamous cell carcinoma. CDR3 in DNA: TGCGCCAGCAGCCGGAGGGGAGGACCAGAGACCCAGTACTTC. It encodes CASSRRGGPETQYF.